This T cell receptor (beta chain) is from a study of T cells in Graves' hyperthyroidism and ophthalmopathy. The CDR3 regions of TCR beta were amplified from RNA transcripts. In the first-round RT-PCR of the TCR CDR3, the HTBI primer set was used. TCRdb itself ran the multiplex PCR reads through MiXCR, one entry per CDR3 protein. The table shows about 600,000 distinct CDR3 sequences, with approximately 14% occurring only once. Criteria for exclusion of patients were uncontrolled infection, other autoimmune disease, pregnancy or lactation. Out of approximately 9.9 ml of fresh peripheral blood came the PBMCs. This clonotype was recorded at least ten times. V was pared by 1 base and J by 4 bases, with 2 bases of the junction left unmatched. Germline loops: CDR1 SGHNT, CDR2 YENEEA. The CDR3 length is 16 residues.

The chain carries TRBV11-3 and TRBJ2-2; 11 bases fit TRBD2. This TCR was sampled from a woman aged 45-65 years with Graves' ophthalmopathy. Specimen: blood. DNA for the CDR3: TGTGCCAGCAGCTTAGGACTAGCGGGAATCACCGGGGAGCTGTTTTTT. It translates to CASSLGLAGITGELFF.